These 20 T cell receptor beta chains share one sample of origin, sequenced in a study of T cell responses to AZD1222 COVID-19 vaccine (dated by TCRdb to the early 2020s). The intended sense of this specimen's time point label: baseline before first vaccination. Library generation was performed with the immunoSEQ multiplex PCR assay. TCRdb limited this immuneACCESS table to in-frame rearrangements with V and J called. A share of clones is missing; checked studies link under half to unresolved V genes, and the rest is unexplained. The sample yields about 100,000 clones; about nine tenths were counted once. The top ten clonotypes cover about 1.7% of the sample. This material consisted of peripheral blood, taken on day 0 of AZD1222 vaccination. The source is an adult in good health.

The V call is TRBV14, the J call TRBJ1-3; possibly TRBD1 for D (5 bases). V lost 8 bases to trimming and J lost 0 bases, with 14 bases between them. Germline assignment: CDR1 SGHDN and CDR2 FVKESK. The CDR3 sequence is 15 residues long. CDR3 DNA: TGTGCCAGCTTTTCCGGGACGAGCTCTGGAAACACCATATATTTT. Residues: CASFSGTSSGNTIYF.

The rearrangement links TRBV19 to TRBJ1-4, with D tentatively TRBD1 (5 bases). V lost 5 bases, J lost 2 bases, and 9 bases lay in between. CDR3 size: 14 residues. Germline assignment: CDR1 LNHDA and CDR2 SQIVND (reference sequence). This chain's CDR3 is CASSWGVTNEKLFF. The CDR3, as DNA: TGTGCCAGTAGTTGGGGGGTCACTAATGAAAAACTGTTTTTT.

The chain is built from TRBV18 and TRBJ1-1; D call uncertain. Germline V lookup: CDR1 KGHSH, CDR2 LQKENI. This CDR3 is 12 amino acids long. Trimming removed 6 bases at V and 8 bases at J, with 13 bases between. CDR3 coding DNA: TGTGCCAGCTCCCCTGGGATGTTGGAAGCTTTCTTT. As protein: CASSPGMLEAFF.

J is TRBJ1-1 and V is TRBV6-5; D remains ambiguous. Germline V gives CDR1 MNHEY, CDR2 SVGAGI. This CDR3 region has 15 residues. V lost 0 bases and J 4 bases, leaving 12 bases between the germline ends. The CDR3 spells CASSYSVLSGTEAFF. CDR3 in DNA: TGTGCCAGCAGTTACTCGGTCCTCAGTGGCACTGAAGCTTTCTTT.

The chain has TRBV27 and TRBJ2-1, with a weak D call TRBD1 (6 bases). The germline V gene encodes CDR1 MNHEY and CDR2 SMNVEV (reference sequence). V lost 4 bases and J lost 7, with 11 bases in between. The CDR3 extends over 13 amino acids. CDR3 region: CASSSYRVNEQFF. In DNA, the CDR3 is TGTGCCAGCAGTTCCTACAGGGTGAATGAGCAGTTCTTC.

This rearrangement joins TRBV7-8 to TRBJ1-2, with a possible D match to TRBD1 (5 bases). Germline CDR1 SGHVS, CDR2 FQNEAQ. The CDR3 is made up of 12 amino acids. Trimming took off 5 bases at V and 6 bases at J, with 10 bases between the two ends. CDR3 in DNA: TGTGCCAGCAGCAGACTAGGGGATGGCTACACCTTC. Its protein is CASSRLGDGYTF.

V and J are TRBV21-1 and TRBJ2-4; the DNA was not used to check the table's D call, TRBD1. TRBV21-1 is listed as a pseudogene. The CDR3 runs to 15 residues. The CDR3 DNA sequence: TGTGCCAGCAGCAAAGAGGGGGGGATAGCCGGGACAGGGAGGTTC. Its protein is CASSKEGGIAGTGRF.

The chain uses TRBV6-2 or TRBV6-3 and TRBJ1-4, with TRBD1 matching 8 bases. The germline V gene encodes CDR1 MNHEY and CDR2 SVGEGT. The CDR3 length is 17 residues. V lost 6 bases, J lost 4 bases, and 13 bases stayed unmatched. The CDR3 loop reads CASSPDRRTGINEKLFF. The CDR3 nucleotides are TGTGCCAGCAGCCCAGACCGGAGGACAGGGATTAATGAAAAACTGTTTTTT.

This clone was detected only a few times. The gene calls are TRBV10-3 and TRBJ2-7; 8 bases match TRBD1. In germline, CDR1 is ENHRY, CDR2 SYGVKD. The junction had 2 bases not matched to a gene; V was cut back by 6 bases and J by 1 base. The length of the CDR3 is 13 residues. In DNA, the CDR3 is TGTGCCATCAGGGGGGACAGGTCCTACGAGCAGTACTTC. Protein sequence: CAIRGDRSYEQYF.

This rearrangement joins TRBV18 to TRBJ1-6, with 9 bases matching TRBD1. Looked up from germline, CDR1 is KGHSH and CDR2 is LQKENI. V shed 0 bases, J shed 9 bases, and the junction held 6 bases outside the gene matches. The CDR3 runs 16 residues. The CDR3 here is CASSPPGQGNASPLHF. CDR3 DNA: TGTGCCAGCTCACCACCGGGACAGGGTAATGCTTCACCCCTCCACTTT.

This clone occurred a few times. CDR3 DNA: TGTGCCAGCAGCCCTTTTCCCCGGGGGAACACTGAAGCTTTCTTT. Translating gives CASSPFPRGNTEAFF. V is TRBV7-2 and J is TRBJ1-1, with D uncertain. The V gene's germline CDR1 is SGHTA and CDR2 FQGNSA. V lost 5 bases and J 1 base, leaving 14 bases between the germline ends. CDR3 length: 15 amino acids.

The rearrangement joins TRBV19 to TRBJ1-6; 7 bases are a match to TRBD1. The CDR3 contains 14 residues. Germline trimming cut 2 bases from V and 9 bases from J; bases unmatched to any gene: 4. Germline CDR1 is LNHDA and CDR2 is SQIVND (reference sequence). CDR3 coding DNA: TGTGCCAGTAGTATACGACAGGGAAGTTCACCCCTCCACTTT. Encoded protein: CASSIRQGSSPLHF.

The rearrangement links TRBV2 to TRBJ1-1; weak D call: TRBD1 (6 bases). The CDR3 sequence is 10 residues long. V lost 5 bases and J 10 bases, leaving 8 bases between the germline ends. CDR1 is SNHLY, CDR2 FYNNEI, per germline. CDR3 in amino acids: CASSTTGAFF. The CDR3 region has the DNA TGTGCCAGCAGTACGACAGGAGCTTTCTTT. Combining the CDR3 with reference TRBV2 and TRBJ1-1 gives the whole variable domain EPEVTQTPSHQVTQMGQEVILRCVPISNHLYFYWYRQILGQKVEFLVSFYNNEISEKSEIFDDQFSVERPDGSNFTLKIRSTKLEDSAMYFCASSTTGAFFGQGTRLTVV.

The rearrangement uses TRBV15 and TRBJ1-1; 7 nucleotides align to TRBD1. The CDR3 has 16 amino acids. Trimming removed 0 bases from V and 4 bases from J; junction bases left unmatched: 8. The V gene's germline CDR1 is LNHNV and CDR2 YYDKDF (reference sequence). CDR3: CATSREQGTARTEAFF. CDR3 coding DNA: TGTGCCACCAGCAGAGAACAGGGGACGGCCCGCACTGAAGCTTTCTTT. The full variable domain, completed using reference TRBV15 and TRBJ1-1, is DAMVIQNPRYQVTQFGKPVTLSCSQTLNHNVMYWYQQKSSQAPKLLFHYYDKDFNNEADTPDNFQSRRPNTSFCFLDIRSPGLGDTAMYLCATSREQGTARTEAFFGQGTRLTVV.

This rearrangement joins TRBV27 to TRBJ2-1; no reliable D call. CDR1 and CDR2 (germline): MNHEY, SMNVEV (reference sequence). The germline V and J ends were trimmed by 0 bases and 2 bases, with 5 bases remaining between them. This CDR3 contains 14 residues. CDR3 DNA sequence: TGTGCCAGCAGTTTATCTCTACCCTACAATGAGCAGTTCTTC. It specifies CASSLSLPYNEQFF.

The J gene is TRBJ1-1, the V gene TRBV6-5; D gene unclear. In germline, CDR1 is MNHEY, CDR2 SVGAGI. The germline V and J ends were trimmed by 4 bases and 1 base, with 10 bases remaining between them. This CDR3 comprises 14 residues. CDR3 amino acids: CASSSLAPNTEAFF. The CDR3, as DNA: TGTGCCAGCAGTTCACTGGCCCCGAACACTGAAGCTTTCTTT.

This clone was found once. The chain combines TRBV7-9 with TRBJ1-1; D may be TRBD1 (5 bases). Germline V gives CDR1 SEHNR, CDR2 FQNEAQ (reference sequence). The CDR3 spans 14 residues. V was cut by 0 bases and J by 3 bases, with 8 bases left in between. The chain's CDR3 is CASSLAGVDTEAFF. The CDR3 DNA reads TGTGCCAGCAGCTTAGCAGGGGTTGACACTGAAGCTTTCTTT. The entire variable domain, with the rest obtained from reference TRBV7-9 and TRBJ1-1, is as follows: DTGVSQNPRHKITKRGQNVTFRCDPISEHNRLYWYRQTLGQGPEFLTYFQNEAQLEKSRLLSDRFSAERPKGSFSTLEIQRTEQGDSAMYLCASSLAGVDTEAFFGQGTRLTVV.

The chain recombines TRBV11-3 with TRBJ2-1, with 7 bases fitting TRBD2. J lost 0 bases, V lost 5 bases, and 4 bases had no gene match. Germline-derived CDR1 and CDR2 are SGHNT and YENEEA. This CDR3 comprises 15 residues. CDR3 in amino acids: CASSPGGSSYNEQFF. CDR3 bases: TGTGCCAGCAGCCCCGGGGGGAGCTCCTACAATGAGCAGTTCTTC.

This chain connects TRBV7-9 to TRBJ2-1, with 7 bases matching TRBD2. With 2 bases clipped from V and 6 bases from J, the junction kept 10 bases outside the gene matches. The germline gives CDR1 SEHNR, CDR2 FQNEAQ (reference sequence). This CDR3 has 16 residues. Here the CDR3 reads CASSLWRTRRVNEQFF. As DNA, the CDR3 is TGTGCCAGCAGCTTATGGAGGACTAGGCGGGTCAATGAGCAGTTCTTC. Variable domain in full (rest from reference TRBV7-9 and TRBJ2-1): DTGVSQNPRHKITKRGQNVTFRCDPISEHNRLYWYRQTLGQGPEFLTYFQNEAQLEKSRLLSDRFSAERPKGSFSTLEIQRTEQGDSAMYLCASSLWRTRRVNEQFFGPGTRLTVL.

The V gene is TRBV9, the J gene TRBJ2-7; 14 bases fit TRBD2. The CDR3 totals 21 residues. Germline V CDR1 and CDR2: SGDLS, YYNGEE. Trimming cost V 0 bases and J 3 bases; bases outside gene matches: 17. CDR3 sequence (DNA): TGTGCCAGCAGCGTAGTGGATCGGACTAGCGGGAGGCGTTACTCATACTACGAGCAGTACTTC. Translation: CASSVVDRTSGRRYSYYEQYF.